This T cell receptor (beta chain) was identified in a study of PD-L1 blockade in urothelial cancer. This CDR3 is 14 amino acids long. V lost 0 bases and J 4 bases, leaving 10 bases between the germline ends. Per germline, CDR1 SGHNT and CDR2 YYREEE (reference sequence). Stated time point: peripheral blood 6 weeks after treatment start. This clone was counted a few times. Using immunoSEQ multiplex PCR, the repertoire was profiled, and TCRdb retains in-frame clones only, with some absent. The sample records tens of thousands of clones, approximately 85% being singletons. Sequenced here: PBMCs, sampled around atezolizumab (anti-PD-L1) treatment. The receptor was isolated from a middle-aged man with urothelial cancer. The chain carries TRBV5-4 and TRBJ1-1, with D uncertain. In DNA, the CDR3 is TGTGCCAGCAGCTTGGGAGGGCGGCCCACTGAAGCTTTCTTT. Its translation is CASSLGGRPTEAFF.